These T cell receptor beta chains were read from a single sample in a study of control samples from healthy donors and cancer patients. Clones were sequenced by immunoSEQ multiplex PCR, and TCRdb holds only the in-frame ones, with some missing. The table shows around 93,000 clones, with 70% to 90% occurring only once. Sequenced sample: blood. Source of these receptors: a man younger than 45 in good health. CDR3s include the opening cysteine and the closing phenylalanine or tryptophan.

CDR3 protein: CASSLGRDRVRTGELFF
J gene: TRBJ2-2
V gene: TRBV7-3

CDR3 protein: CATSDPGTSARDKQFF
J gene: TRBJ2-1
V gene: TRBV24-1

CDR3 protein: CAISESIHNYNEQFF
J gene: TRBJ2-1
V gene: TRBV10-3

CDR3 protein: CASNPGLNSNQPQHF
J gene: TRBJ1-5
V gene: TRBV19

CDR3 protein: CASSRRSSSVRGNTIYF
J gene: TRBJ1-3
V gene: TRBV3-1/TRBV3-2

CDR3 protein: CASSGWAGVLEETQYF
J gene: TRBJ2-5
V gene: TRBV3-1/TRBV3-2

CDR3 protein: CASSDSDHSNQPQHF
J gene: TRBJ1-5
V gene: TRBV6-4

CDR3 protein: CASQRSGLTDTQYF
J gene: TRBJ2-3
V gene: TRBV6-5

CDR3 protein: CASSDTPLNEQFF
J gene: TRBJ2-1
V gene: TRBV2

CDR3 protein: CASSLKASGNTDTQYF
J gene: TRBJ2-3
V gene: TRBV7-3

CDR3 protein: CSVSPGNSGNTIYF
J gene: TRBJ1-3
V gene: TRBV29-1

CDR3 protein: CASPGNTGELFF
J gene: TRBJ2-2
V gene: TRBV19

CDR3 protein: CASSRVDGSPLHF
J gene: TRBJ1-6
V gene: TRBV19

CDR3 protein: CASRRTGQGNYGYTF
J gene: TRBJ1-2
V gene: TRBV7-2

CDR3 protein: CASSDGPNEQYF
J gene: TRBJ2-7
V gene: TRBV6-4

CDR3 protein: CASSLPGRSNEQFF
J gene: TRBJ2-1
V gene: TRBV18

CDR3 protein: CASSSGLAAGNEQFF
J gene: TRBJ2-1
V gene: TRBV11-3

CDR3 protein: CASSFGAGGFFYEQYF
J gene: TRBJ2-7
V gene: TRBV28

CDR3 protein: CASSPDGWTVYNEQFF
J gene: TRBJ2-1
V gene: TRBV27

CDR3 protein: CASSQGARAGMSSYNEQFF
J gene: TRBJ2-1
V gene: TRBV3-1/TRBV3-2

CDR3 protein: CASSHPPGLNQPQHF
J gene: TRBJ1-5
V gene: TRBV4-1

CDR3 protein: CASSFRGQVSYEQYF
J gene: TRBJ2-7
V gene: TRBV28

CDR3 protein: CASRTSGYEQYF
J gene: TRBJ2-7
V gene: TRBV10-2

CDR3 protein: CAWSRTGGSTGELFF
J gene: TRBJ2-2
V gene: TRBV30

CDR3 protein: CASSLGPMDEQYF
J gene: TRBJ2-7
V gene: TRBV5-1

CDR3 protein: CASSSGGTRNYGYTF
J gene: TRBJ1-2
V gene: TRBV5-6

CDR3 protein: CASGLGTGSGTDTQYF
J gene: TRBJ2-3
V gene: TRBV12-5

CDR3 protein: CASTPSGANVLTF
J gene: TRBJ2-6
V gene: TRBV27

CDR3 protein: CASSLFFGAGSPLHF
J gene: TRBJ1-6
V gene: TRBV5-4

CDR3 protein: CASSPDGNSPLHF
J gene: TRBJ1-6
V gene: TRBV12-3/TRBV12-4

CDR3 protein: CASSEVRTGAGELFF
J gene: TRBJ2-2
V gene: TRBV2

CDR3 protein: CASSIIPRGSDGYTF
J gene: TRBJ1-2
V gene: TRBV19

CDR3 protein: CASSQDGVAGLAGGDTQYF
J gene: TRBJ2-3
V gene: TRBV3-1/TRBV3-2

CDR3 protein: CASSPIAGGPTDTQYF
J gene: TRBJ2-3
V gene: TRBV9

CDR3 protein: CASSLGYGSSGANVLTF
J gene: TRBJ2-6
V gene: TRBV7-9

CDR3 protein: CAISTTGAGTEAFF
J gene: TRBJ1-1
V gene: TRBV10-3

CDR3 protein: CASSFGTGYGYGYTF
J gene: TRBJ1-2
V gene: TRBV19

CDR3 protein: CASSLRQGGETQYF
J gene: TRBJ2-5
V gene: TRBV28